The source of this T cell receptor beta chain is a study of blood T cell repertoires in COVID-19. As originally analysed: The assay estimated nucleated cells by amplifying reference gene primers. Some clones are missing from TCRdb's copy, which holds only in-frame ones; the method was immunoSEQ multiplex PCR. D and trimming were read from the DNA, whereas the V and J calls and clone size are those reported in that table. Counted here are 300,000 or so clones, 87% occurring once; the ten biggest clones make up 5.5% to 6%. The CDR3 is made up of 15 amino acids. Losses at the gene ends were 3 bases for V and 0 bases for J; bases not matched to a gene: 4. Germline lookup yields CDR1 LNHDA and CDR2 SQIVND (reference sequence).

The chain has TRBV19 and TRBJ1-1; 7 bases agree with TRBD1. This TCR came from a young woman who had recovered from COVID-19. The sequenced material came from PBMCs or T cells enriched from blood (not recorded which). The CDR3 here is CASSIWTGLNTEAFF. CDR3 nucleotides: TGTGCCAGTAGTATTTGGACAGGCCTGAACACTGAAGCTTTCTTT.